This is a list of T cell receptor beta chains from one sample in a study of blood T cell repertoires in COVID-19. Data came from immunoSEQ multiplex PCR; TCRdb stores just in-frame clones and leaves some out. Here the sample spans 200,000 to 250,000 clones, about 88% being singletons. Material for sequencing was peripheral blood. The receptors originated from a woman in her 70s with active or convalescent COVID-19. Both conserved end residues are part of each CDR3. The D gene is left open where the match is weak. Clone size is stated in some rows and not others, as once, few, many or a class when expanded.

v_gene	d_gene	j_gene	abundance	CDR3aa	CDR3nt
TRBV6-5	-	TRBJ1-1	once	CASTGGGLGEAFF	TGTGCCTCTACTGGTGGGGGGTTAGGTGAAGCTTTCTTT
TRBV7-2	-	TRBJ1-2	-	CASSPDRFSLYGYTF	TGTGCCAGCAGCCCTGACAGGTTTAGCCTCTATGGCTACACCTTC
TRBV11-2	-	TRBJ1-1	-	CASSSDRNTEAFF	TGTGCCAGCAGCTCAGACAGGAACACTGAAGCTTTCTTT
TRBV7-9	TRBD1	TRBJ1-5	-	CASSLVVGRGLGQPQHF	TGTGCCAGCAGCTTAGTCGTCGGCAGGGGGCTCGGTCAGCCCCAGCATTTT
TRBV19	-	TRBJ1-1	few	CASSPFQGIHTEAFF	TGTGCCAGTAGTCCTTTTCAGGGGATACACACTGAAGCTTTCTTT
TRBV19	-	TRBJ1-2	-	CASSRETGPSGYTF	TGTGCCAGTAGTAGAGAGACGGGTCCGTCTGGCTACACCTTC
TRBV4-1	-	TRBJ1-1	-	CASSQGRSGINTEAFF	TGCGCCAGCAGCCAAGGACGGTCGGGGATCAACACTGAAGCTTTCTTT
TRBV20-1	-	TRBJ2-7	once	CSAHISYEQYF	TGCAGTGCCCATATTAGCTACGAGCAGTACTTC
TRBV5-1	-	TRBJ2-1	few	CASSGSGLYEQFF	TGCGCCAGCAGCGGGTCAGGCTTATATGAGCAGTTCTTC
TRBV2	-	TRBJ1-2	-	CASSFYGGDYGYTF	TGTGCCAGCAGTTTCTACGGGGGAGACTATGGCTACACCTTC
TRBV24-1	TRBD2	TRBJ2-1	-	CATSAAGPDNEQFF	TGTGCCACCAGTGCAGCGGGGCCCGACAATGAGCAGTTCTTC
TRBV19	TRBD1	TRBJ1-1	-	CASSRQGSNTEAFF	TGTGCCAGTAGCCGACAGGGCTCGAACACTGAAGCTTTCTTT
TRBV6-2/TRBV6-3	-	TRBJ1-5	-	CASSFMPNPGGNQPQHF	TGTGCCAGCAGTTTTATGCCCAACCCCGGGGGCAATCAGCCCCAGCATTTT
TRBV4-3	TRBD2	TRBJ2-2	-	CASSQDVGGETGELFF	TGCGCCAGCAGCCAAGATGTGGGAGGGGAGACCGGGGAGCTGTTTTTT
TRBV15	-	TRBJ1-3	-	CATSRAISGNTIYF	TGTGCCACCAGCAGAGCCATCTCTGGAAACACCATATATTTT
TRBV9	TRBD1	TRBJ1-3	-	CASSEATGGIGNTIYF	TGTGCCAGCAGCGAAGCAACAGGGGGGATAGGAAACACCATATATTTT
TRBV7-2	-	TRBJ1-6	-	CASSLGGTNSPLHF	TGTGCCAGCAGCTTAGGGGGCACAAATTCACCCCTCCACTTT
TRBV24-1	-	TRBJ2-5	-	CATSVGGETQYF	TGTGCCACCAGTGTTGGAGGAGAGACCCAGTACTTC
TRBV29-1	-	TRBJ1-2	-	CSGGDGPYGYTF	TGCAGCGGCGGGGACGGCCCCTATGGCTACACCTTC
TRBV6-5	TRBD1	TRBJ1-3	-	CASSRQGVAGNTIYF	TGTGCCAGCAGTCGACAGGGTGTAGCTGGAAACACCATATATTTT
TRBV20-1	-	TRBJ2-2	-	CSASVWGANTGELFF	TGCAGTGCTAGTGTCTGGGGCGCGAACACCGGGGAGCTGTTTTTT
TRBV4-3	TRBD2	TRBJ2-2	-	CASSQEPAGAVNTGELFF	TGCGCCAGCAGCCAAGAACCAGCGGGGGCCGTAAACACCGGGGAGCTGTTTTTT
TRBV6-6	-	TRBJ1-6	few	CATLGNSPLHF	TGTGCCACACTAGGGAATTCACCCCTCCACTTT
TRBV7-2	-	TRBJ1-5	-	CASSLAQSQKGADYPQHF	TGTGCCAGCAGCTTAGCCCAATCTCAAAAAGGGGCGGACTATCCCCAGCATTTT
TRBV5-4	-	TRBJ2-3	-	CASRKGQRDTQYF	TGTGCCAGCAGGAAGGGCCAGCGGGATACGCAGTATTTT
TRBV3-1/TRBV3-2	-	TRBJ1-5	-	CASSLGGLQPQHF	TGTGCCAGCAGCCTTGGAGGTTTACAGCCCCAGCATTTT
TRBV19	TRBD1	TRBJ1-2	-	CASSPTRQGVWGYTF	TGTGCCAGTAGTCCCACCCGACAGGGAGTTTGGGGCTACACCTTC
TRBV11-2	-	TRBJ1-2	-	CASGRGFRNYGYTF	TGTGCCAGCGGCAGGGGCTTTAGAAACTATGGCTACACCTTC
TRBV12-2	-	TRBJ2-1	few	CASRLAGDREAQQFF	TGTGCAAGTCGCTTAGCAGGTGACAGGGAGGCACAGCAGTTCTTC
TRBV5-1	-	TRBJ2-5	-	CASSSSGGTVQETQYF	TGCGCCAGCAGTTCATCGGGCGGGACAGTACAAGAGACCCAGTACTTC
TRBV6-5	-	TRBJ2-3	-	CASSYVTAGPDTQYF	TGTGCCAGCAGTTACGTGACCGCGGGCCCAGATACGCAGTATTTT
TRBV11-2	-	TRBJ1-6	-	CASSLAEGNNSPLHF	TGTGCCAGCAGCTTAGCGGAGGGAAATAATTCACCCCTCCACTTT
TRBV2	-	TRBJ1-5	-	CASTPGGAEPQPQHF	TGTGCCAGCACGCCGGGAGGGGCGGAACCCCAGCCCCAGCATTTT
TRBV6-1	-	TRBJ2-3	-	CASSAVGPQGTDTQYF	TGTGCCAGCAGTGCCGTCGGACCGCAGGGGACGGATACGCAGTATTTT
TRBV9	TRBD1	TRBJ2-1	-	CASSVGTRGQAYNEQFF	TGTGCCAGCAGCGTAGGGACGAGGGGACAGGCATACAATGAGCAGTTCTTC